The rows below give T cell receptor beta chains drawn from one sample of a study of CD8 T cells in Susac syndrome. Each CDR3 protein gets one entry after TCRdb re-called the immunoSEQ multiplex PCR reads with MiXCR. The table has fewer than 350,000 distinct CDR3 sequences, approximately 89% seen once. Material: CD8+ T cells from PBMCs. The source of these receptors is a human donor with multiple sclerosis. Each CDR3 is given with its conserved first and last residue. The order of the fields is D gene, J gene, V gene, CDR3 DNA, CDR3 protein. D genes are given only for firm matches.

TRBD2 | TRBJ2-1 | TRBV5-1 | TGCGCCAGCAGCTTGGAGCCTAGCGGGGGGGCAAATGAGCAGTTCTTC | CASSLEPSGGANEQFF
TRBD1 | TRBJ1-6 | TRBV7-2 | TGTGCCAGCAGCTTAGGGGACAGTTATAATTCACCCCTCCACTTT | CASSLGDSYNSPLHF
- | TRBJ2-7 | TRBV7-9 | TGTGCCAGCAGCTTAGCGGGACTGCCGGACTACGAGCAGTACTTC | CASSLAGLPDYEQYF
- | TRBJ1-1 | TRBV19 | TGTGCCAGTAGATTCGGGAGGGGCACTGAAGCTTTCTTT | CASRFGRGTEAFF
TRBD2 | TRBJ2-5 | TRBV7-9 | TGTGCCAGCAGCTTAGGACTAGCCCCGCCGCAAGAGACCCAGTACTTC | CASSLGLAPPQETQYF
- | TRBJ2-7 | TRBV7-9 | TGTGCCAGCAGCTTAGGACCCAGGGACTACGAGCAGTACTTC | CASSLGPRDYEQYF
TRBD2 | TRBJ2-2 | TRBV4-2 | TGTGCCAGCAGCCAAGATGAGGAGGGGACTACAACCGGGGAGCTGTTTTTT | CASSQDEEGTTTGELFF
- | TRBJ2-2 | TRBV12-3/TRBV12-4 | TGTGCCAGCAGTTTTGGGGTTCTCCTACACCGGGAGCTGTTTTTT | CASSFGVLLHRELFF
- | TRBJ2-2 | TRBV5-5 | TGTGCCAGCAGCTTGGAGGCAGGGAACACCGGGGAGCTGTTTTTT | CASSLEAGNTGELFF
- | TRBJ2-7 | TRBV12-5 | TGTGCTAGTGGTTTGGTAAGGAGGAGCGAGCAGTACTTC | CASGLVRRSEQYF
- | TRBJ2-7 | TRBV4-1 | TGCGCCAGCAGCCAAGGGGAAGGGGACGGCTACGAGCAGTACTTC | CASSQGEGDGYEQYF